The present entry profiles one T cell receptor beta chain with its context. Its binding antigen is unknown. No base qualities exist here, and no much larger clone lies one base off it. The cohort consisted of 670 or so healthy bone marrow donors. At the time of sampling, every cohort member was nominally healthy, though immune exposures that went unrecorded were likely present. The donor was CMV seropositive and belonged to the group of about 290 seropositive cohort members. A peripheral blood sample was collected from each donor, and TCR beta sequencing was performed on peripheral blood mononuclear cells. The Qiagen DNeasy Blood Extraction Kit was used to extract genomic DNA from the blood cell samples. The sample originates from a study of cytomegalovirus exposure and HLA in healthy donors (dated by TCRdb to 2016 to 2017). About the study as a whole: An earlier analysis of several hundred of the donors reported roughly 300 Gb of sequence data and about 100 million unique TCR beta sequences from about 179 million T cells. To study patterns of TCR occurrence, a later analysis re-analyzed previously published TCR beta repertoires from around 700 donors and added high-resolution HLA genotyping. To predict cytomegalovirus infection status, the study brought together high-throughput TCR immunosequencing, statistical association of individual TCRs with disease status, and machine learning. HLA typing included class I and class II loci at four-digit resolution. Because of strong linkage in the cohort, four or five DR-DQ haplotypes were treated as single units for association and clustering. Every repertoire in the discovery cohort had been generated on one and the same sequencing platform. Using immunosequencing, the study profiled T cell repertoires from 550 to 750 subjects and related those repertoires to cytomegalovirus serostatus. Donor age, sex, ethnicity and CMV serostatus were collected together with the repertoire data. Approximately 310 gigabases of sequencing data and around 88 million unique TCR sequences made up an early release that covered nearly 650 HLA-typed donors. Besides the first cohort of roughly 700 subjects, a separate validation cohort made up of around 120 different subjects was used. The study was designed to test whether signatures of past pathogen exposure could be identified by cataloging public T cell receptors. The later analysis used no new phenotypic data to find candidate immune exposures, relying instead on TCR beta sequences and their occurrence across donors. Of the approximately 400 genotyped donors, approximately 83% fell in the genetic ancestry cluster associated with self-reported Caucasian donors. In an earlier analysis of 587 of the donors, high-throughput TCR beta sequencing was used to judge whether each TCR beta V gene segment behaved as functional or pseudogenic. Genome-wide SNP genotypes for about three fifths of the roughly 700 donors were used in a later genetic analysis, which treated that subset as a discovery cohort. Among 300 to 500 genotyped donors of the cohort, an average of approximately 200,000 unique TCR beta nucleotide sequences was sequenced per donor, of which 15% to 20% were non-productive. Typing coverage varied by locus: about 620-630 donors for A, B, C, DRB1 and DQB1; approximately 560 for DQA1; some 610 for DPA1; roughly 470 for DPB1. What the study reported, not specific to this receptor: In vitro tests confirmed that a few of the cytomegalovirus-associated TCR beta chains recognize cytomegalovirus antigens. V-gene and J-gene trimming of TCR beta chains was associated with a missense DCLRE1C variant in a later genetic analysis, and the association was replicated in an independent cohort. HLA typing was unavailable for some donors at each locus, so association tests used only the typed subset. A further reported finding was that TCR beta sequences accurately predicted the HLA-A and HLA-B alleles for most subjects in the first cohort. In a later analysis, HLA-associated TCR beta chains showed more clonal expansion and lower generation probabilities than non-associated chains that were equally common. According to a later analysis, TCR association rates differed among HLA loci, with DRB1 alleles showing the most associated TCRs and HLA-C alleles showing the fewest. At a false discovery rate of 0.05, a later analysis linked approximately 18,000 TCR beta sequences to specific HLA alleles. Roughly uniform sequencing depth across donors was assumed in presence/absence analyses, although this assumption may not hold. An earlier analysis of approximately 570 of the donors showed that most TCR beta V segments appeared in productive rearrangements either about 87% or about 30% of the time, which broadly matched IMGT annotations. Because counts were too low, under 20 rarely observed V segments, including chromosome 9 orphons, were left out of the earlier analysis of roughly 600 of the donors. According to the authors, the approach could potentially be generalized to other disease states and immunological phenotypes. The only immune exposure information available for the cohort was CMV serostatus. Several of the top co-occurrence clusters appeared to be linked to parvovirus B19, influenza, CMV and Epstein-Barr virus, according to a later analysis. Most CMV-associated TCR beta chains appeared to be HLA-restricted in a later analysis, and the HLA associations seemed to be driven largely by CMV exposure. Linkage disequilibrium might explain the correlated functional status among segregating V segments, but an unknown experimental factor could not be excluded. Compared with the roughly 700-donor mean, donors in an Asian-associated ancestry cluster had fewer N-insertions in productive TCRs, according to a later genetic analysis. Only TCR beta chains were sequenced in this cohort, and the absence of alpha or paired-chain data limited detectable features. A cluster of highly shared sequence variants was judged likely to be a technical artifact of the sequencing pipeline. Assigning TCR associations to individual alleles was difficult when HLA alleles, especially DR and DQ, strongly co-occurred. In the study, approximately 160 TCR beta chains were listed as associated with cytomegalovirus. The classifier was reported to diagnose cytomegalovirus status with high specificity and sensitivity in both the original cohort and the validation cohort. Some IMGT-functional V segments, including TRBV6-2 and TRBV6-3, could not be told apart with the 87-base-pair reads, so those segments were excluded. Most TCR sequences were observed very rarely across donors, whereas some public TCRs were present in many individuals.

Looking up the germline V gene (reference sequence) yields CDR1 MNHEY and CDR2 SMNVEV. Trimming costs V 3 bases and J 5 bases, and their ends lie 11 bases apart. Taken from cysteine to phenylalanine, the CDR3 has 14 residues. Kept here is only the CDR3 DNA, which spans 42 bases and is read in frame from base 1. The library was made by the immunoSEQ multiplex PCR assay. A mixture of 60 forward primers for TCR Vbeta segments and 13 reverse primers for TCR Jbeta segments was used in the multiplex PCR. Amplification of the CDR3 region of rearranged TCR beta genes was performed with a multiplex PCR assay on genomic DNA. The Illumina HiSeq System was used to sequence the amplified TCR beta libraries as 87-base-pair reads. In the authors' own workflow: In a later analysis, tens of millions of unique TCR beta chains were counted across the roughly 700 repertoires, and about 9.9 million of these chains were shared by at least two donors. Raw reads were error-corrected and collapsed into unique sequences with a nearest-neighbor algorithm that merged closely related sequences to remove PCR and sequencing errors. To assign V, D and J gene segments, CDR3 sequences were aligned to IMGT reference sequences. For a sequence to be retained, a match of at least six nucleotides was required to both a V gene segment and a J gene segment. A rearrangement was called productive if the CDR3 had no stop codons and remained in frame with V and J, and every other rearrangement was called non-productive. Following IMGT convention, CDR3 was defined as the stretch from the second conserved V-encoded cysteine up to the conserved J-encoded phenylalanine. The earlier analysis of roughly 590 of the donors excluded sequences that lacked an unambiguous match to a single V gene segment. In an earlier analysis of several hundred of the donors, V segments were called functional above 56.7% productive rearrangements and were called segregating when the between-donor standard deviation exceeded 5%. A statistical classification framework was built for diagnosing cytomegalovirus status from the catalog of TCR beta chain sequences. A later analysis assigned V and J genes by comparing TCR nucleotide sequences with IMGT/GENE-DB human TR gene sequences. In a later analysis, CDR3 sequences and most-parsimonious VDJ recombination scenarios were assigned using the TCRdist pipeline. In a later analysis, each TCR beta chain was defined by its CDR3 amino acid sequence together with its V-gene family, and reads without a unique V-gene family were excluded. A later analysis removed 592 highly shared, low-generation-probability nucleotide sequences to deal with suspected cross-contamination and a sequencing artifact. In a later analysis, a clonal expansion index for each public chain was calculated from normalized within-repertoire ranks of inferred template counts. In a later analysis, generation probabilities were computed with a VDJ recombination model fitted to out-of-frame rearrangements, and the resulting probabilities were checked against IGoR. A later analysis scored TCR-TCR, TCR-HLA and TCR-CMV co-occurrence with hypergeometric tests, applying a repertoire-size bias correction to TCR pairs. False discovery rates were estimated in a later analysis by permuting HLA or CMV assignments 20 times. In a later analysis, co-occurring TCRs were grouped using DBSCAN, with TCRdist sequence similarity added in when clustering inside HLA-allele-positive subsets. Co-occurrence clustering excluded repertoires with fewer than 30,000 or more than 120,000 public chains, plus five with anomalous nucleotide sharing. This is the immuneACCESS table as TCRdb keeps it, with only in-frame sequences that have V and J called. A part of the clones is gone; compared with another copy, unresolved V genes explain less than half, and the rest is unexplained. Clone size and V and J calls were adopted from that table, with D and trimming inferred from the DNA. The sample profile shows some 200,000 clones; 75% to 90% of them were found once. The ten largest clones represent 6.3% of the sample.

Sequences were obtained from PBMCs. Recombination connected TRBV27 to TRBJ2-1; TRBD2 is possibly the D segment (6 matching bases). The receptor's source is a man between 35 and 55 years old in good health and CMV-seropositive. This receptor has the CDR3 CASSLAGPHNEQFF. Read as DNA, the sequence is TGTGCCAGCAGTTTGGCGGGGCCACACAATGAGCAGTTCTTC.